Presented here are 5 T cell receptor beta chains from one specimen sequenced in a study of shared clonotypes between healthy human individuals. Repertoires were generated with immunoSEQ multiplex PCR, while TCRdb's copy carries only in-frame clones and drops some. The table records some 980,000 clones, 70% to 85% of them present only once. What was sequenced was memory CD4+ T cells sorted from blood. The subset is: CD45RA-negative fraction. Receptors were obtained from a young man in good health.

In this sample, this clone turned up once. Distinct nucleotide sequences in the sample also encode this CDR3. This CDR3 is CASRGRDRGYNEQFF. CDR3 bases: TGTGCCAGTAGGGGCCGGGACAGGGGCTACAATGAGCAGTTCTTC. The V and J genes are TRBV19 and TRBJ2-1; TRBD1 matches 10 bases. The CDR3 has 15 residues. Looked up from germline, CDR1 is LNHDA and CDR2 is SQIVND (reference sequence). J was trimmed by 3 bases and V by 6 bases; bases with no gene match: 5.

V and J are TRBV27 and TRBJ1-6; 8 nucleotides line up with TRBD1. This CDR3 spans 15 amino acids. CDR1 and CDR2 (germline): MNHEY, SMNVEV (reference sequence). Trimming at V came to 1 base and at J to 9 bases, leaving 5 bases not matched to a gene. CDR3 in amino acids: CASSLFPDRVSPLHF. The CDR3 DNA reads as TGTGCCAGCAGTTTATTTCCGGACAGGGTTTCACCCCTCCACTTT.

This clone was observed a handful of times. This sample includes further DNA sequences coding for the same CDR3. The rearrangement joins TRBV6-5 to TRBJ1-1, with 7 bases identical to TRBD1. J lost 5 bases, V lost 2 bases, and 5 bases had no gene match. The CDR3 runs to 14 residues. Looked up from germline, CDR1 is MNHEY and CDR2 is SVGAGI. The CDR3 reads CASSYEGAETEAFF. The DNA for the CDR3 is TGTGCCAGCAGTTACGAGGGGGCGGAAACTGAAGCTTTCTTT.

This rearrangement joins TRBV27 to TRBJ1-4; D is possibly TRBD1 (5 bases). Germline-derived CDR1 and CDR2 are MNHEY and SMNVEV (reference sequence). V lost 5 bases to trimming and J lost 2 bases, with 9 bases between them. This CDR3 is built from 14 residues. The CDR3 nucleotides are TGTGCCAGCAGTCGAGGGGAGACTAATGAAAAACTGTTTTTT. Residues: CASSRGETNEKLFF.

V usage is TRBV14 and J usage is TRBJ1-2; weak D call: TRBD1 (5 bases). The V end lost 1 base, the J end lost 8 bases, and 11 bases lay between the germline ends. The CDR3 has 13 residues. Per the germline V gene, CDR1 is SGHDN and CDR2 is FVKESK. In DNA, the CDR3 is TGTGCCAGCAGCCAAGCCAGGGCTGGCGGCTACACCTTC. Its translation: CASSQARAGGYTF. The entire variable domain, with the rest obtained from reference TRBV14 and TRBJ1-2, is as follows: EAGVTQFPSHSVIEKGQTVTLRCDPISGHDNLYWYRRVMGKEIKFLLHFVKESKQDESGMPNNRFLAERTGGTYSTLKVQPAELEDSGVYFCASSQARAGGYTFGSGTRLTVV.